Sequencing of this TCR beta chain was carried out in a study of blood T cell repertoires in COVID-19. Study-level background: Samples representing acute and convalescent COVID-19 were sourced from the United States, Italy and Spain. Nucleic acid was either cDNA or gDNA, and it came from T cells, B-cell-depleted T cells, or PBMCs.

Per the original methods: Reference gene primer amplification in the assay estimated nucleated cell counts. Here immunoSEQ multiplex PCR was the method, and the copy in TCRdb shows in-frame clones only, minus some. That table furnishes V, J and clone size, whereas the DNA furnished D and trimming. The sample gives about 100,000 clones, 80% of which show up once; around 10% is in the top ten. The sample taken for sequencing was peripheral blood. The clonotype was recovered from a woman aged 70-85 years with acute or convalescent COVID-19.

The CDR3 region has the DNA TGTGCCAGCAGTTACACTGGGGGAGGGCGCGAGACCCAGTACTTC. Encoded protein: CASSYTGGGRETQYF. The gene calls are TRBV6-5 and TRBJ2-5; 7 nucleotides align to TRBD2. Trimming took 2 bases from V and 5 from J; bases not matched to a gene: 8. The germline V gene has CDR1 MNHEY and CDR2 SVGAGI. This CDR3 comprises 15 residues.